Below, 24 T cell receptor beta chains from the same sample are listed, as sequenced in a study of PD-1 blockade in classical Hodgkin lymphoma. Data came from immunoSEQ multiplex PCR; TCRdb stores just in-frame clones and leaves some out. The table records about 98,000 clones, over 85% of them present only once. Relapses following autologous stem cell transplantation were seen in all patients, with brentuximab vedotin exposure varying. The source material was peripheral blood mononuclear cells (PBMCs), sampled at baseline. Receptor source: a human donor with classical Hodgkin lymphoma.

The chain joins TRBV6-4 to TRBJ2-2, with TRBD1 as a possible D gene (5 bases). The CDR3 loop spans 15 amino acids. V was pared by 6 bases and J by 1 base, with 12 bases between. The germline V gene encodes CDR1 MRHNA and CDR2 SNTAGT. Here the CDR3 reads CASSLDSLNTGELFF. CDR3 coding DNA: TGTGCCAGCAGCCTAGACAGTTTGAACACCGGGGAGCTGTTTTTT.

The gene calls are TRBV4-1 and TRBJ2-1; TRBD2 might be the D (6 bases). V lost 0 bases to trimming and J lost 10 bases, with 19 bases between them. Looked up from germline, CDR1 is MGHRA and CDR2 is YSYEKL. This CDR3 spans 16 amino acids. The CDR3 sequence is CASSQEGGNWLAEQFF. DNA for the CDR3: TGCGCCAGCAGCCAAGAAGGAGGGAATTGGCTGGCGGAGCAGTTCTTC.

The V and J genes are TRBV5-1 and TRBJ2-7; possibly TRBD1 for D (7 bases). The CDR3 has 18 amino acids. Germline lookup yields CDR1 SGHRS and CDR2 YFSETQ. V was shortened by 0 bases and J by 3 bases, with 22 bases between the two germline ends. This chain's CDR3 is CASSLALEGAGISYEQYF. The CDR3, as DNA: TGCGCCAGCAGCTTGGCTTTGGAGGGGGCAGGTATTAGCTACGAGCAGTACTTC.

This clone has only a few counts. The chain couples TRBV11-3 to TRBJ2-1; 9 bases align to TRBD2. CDR1 and CDR2 from the germline V gene are SGHNT and YENEEA. V was clipped by 3 bases and J by 10 bases; unmatched bases: 7. The CDR3 covers 14 residues. CDR3 in DNA: TGTGCCAGCAGCTTTAGCGGGGGCGGCGGCGAGCAGTTCTTC. Translated, it gives CASSFSGGGGEQFF.

The chain carries TRBV7-9 and TRBJ1-1; D gene unclear. V lost 1 base to trimming and J lost 5 bases, with 8 bases between them. This CDR3 spans 13 amino acids. Germline V lookup: CDR1 SEHNR, CDR2 FQNEAQ (reference sequence). The CDR3 DNA follows: TGTGCCAGCAGCTTAGGTATGGGTACTGAAGCTTTCTTT. Translated: CASSLGMGTEAFF.

This clone appeared once. The chain has TRBV19 and TRBJ2-2, with D perhaps being TRBD1 or TRBD2 (5 bases each). The CDR3 length is 14 residues. Germline V gene sequence: CDR1 LNHDA, CDR2 SQIVND (reference sequence). Trimming removed 8 bases at V and 6 bases at J, with 16 bases between. CDR3 sequence reads: CASLVGAFSGELFF. DNA of the CDR3: TGTGCCAGTCTTGTCGGGGCCTTTTCCGGGGAGCTGTTTTTT. The full variable domain, in which reference TRBV19 and TRBJ2-2 provide the parts outside the CDR3, is DGGITQSPKYLFRKEGQNVTLSCEQNLNHDAMYWYRQDPGQGLRLIYYSQIVNDFQKGDIAEGYSVSREKKESFPLTVTSAQKNPTAFYLCASLVGAFSGELFFGEGSRLTVL.

The genes are TRBV28 and TRBJ1-5; D remains unclear. Looked up from germline, CDR1 is MDHEN and CDR2 is SYDVKM. This CDR3 has 11 residues. Trimming shortened V by 5 bases and J by 9 bases, and 8 bases separated the two germline ends. The CDR3 DNA follows: TGTGCCAGCAGTCCCTCGAGGCCCCAGCATTTT. Its protein product is CASSPSRPQHF.

The chain uses TRBV27 and TRBJ1-6; 10 bases fit TRBD1. Looked up from germline, CDR1 is MNHEY and CDR2 is SMNVEV (reference sequence). The J segment lost 9 bases and the V segment lost 7 bases, leaving 12 bases of the junction unmatched. The CDR3 covers 16 residues. The CDR3 coding sequence is TGTGCCAGCACCGACAGGGGGCCCGGACGGGGTTCACCCCTCCACTTT. Translation gives CASTDRGPGRGSPLHF.

V and J are TRBV10-3 and TRBJ1-1, with 8 bases lining up with TRBD1. The CDR3 spans 15 residues. The V gene end was trimmed by 5 bases and the J gene end by 3 bases; junction bases not matched to a gene: 8. Per germline, CDR1 ENHRY and CDR2 SYGVKD. The CDR3 here is CAISKITGGYTEAFF. The CDR3 DNA reads TGTGCCATCAGTAAGATTACAGGGGGATACACTGAAGCTTTCTTT.

The chain uses TRBV11-2 and TRBJ2-1; TRBD2 agrees at 7 bases. Germline trimming cut 3 bases from V and 1 base from J; bases unmatched to any gene: 6. Germline V lookup: CDR1 SGHAT, CDR2 FQNNGV. CDR3 length equals 16 residues. CDR3 DNA: TGTGCCAGCAGCTTTGGGGGAGGGCGATCCTACAATGAGCAGTTCTTC. It yields the protein CASSFGGGRSYNEQFF.

The V call is TRBV10-2, the J call TRBJ1-5, with a weak D call TRBD1 (6 bases). The CDR3 covers 17 residues. V gave up 2 bases and J gave up 0 bases, with 14 bases separating them. Germline V lookup: CDR1 WSHSY, CDR2 SAAADI. CDR3 coding DNA: TGCGCCAGCAGTGAGGGGCCCACCAGGGGTAGCAATCAGCCCCAGCATTTT. Residues: CASSEGPTRGSNQPQHF.

The table lists this clone with a count of one. V is TRBV27 and J is TRBJ1-1, with TRBD1 matching over 7 bases. In germline, CDR1 is MNHEY, CDR2 SMNVEV (reference sequence). With V trimmed by 0 bases and J by 0 bases, 4 bases remained unmatched. The CDR3 length is 16 residues. The CDR3 DNA reads as TGTGCCAGCAGTTTATCGGTAGGGGGCTTGAACACTGAAGCTTTCTTT. Its protein product is CASSLSVGGLNTEAFF.

V and J are TRBV28 and TRBJ1-1, with 7 bases fitting TRBD1. CDR1 is MDHEN, CDR2 SYDVKM, per germline. V lost 3 bases, J lost 1 base, and 11 bases stayed unmatched. CDR3 length: 17 residues. CDR3 sequence: CASSFSGSTGANTEAFF. DNA of the CDR3: TGTGCCAGCAGTTTCTCCGGAAGTACAGGGGCGAACACTGAAGCTTTCTTT.

This clone was observed a single time. V is TRBV10-3 and J is TRBJ2-7; D is uncertain. This CDR3 region has 13 residues. Germline V gene lookup returns CDR1 ENHRY and CDR2 SYGVKD. Trimming removed 10 bases at V and 0 bases at J, with 13 bases between. The CDR3 is CASTGGSSYEQYF. CDR3 bases: TGTGCCAGCACTGGTGGCAGCTCCTACGAGCAGTACTTC.

The genes are TRBV19 and TRBJ1-5; D is unclear. Germline values: CDR1 LNHDA, CDR2 SQIVND (reference sequence). Trimming took 7 bases from V and 6 from J, leaving 13 bases between them. The CDR3 is 13 amino acids. CDR3 loop: CASTGSAVQPQHF. DNA for the CDR3: TGTGCCAGTACCGGGTCGGCAGTTCAGCCCCAGCATTTT.

The chain carries TRBV5-5 and TRBJ2-7; 12 nucleotides line up with TRBD2. J gave up 3 bases and V 0 bases, and 13 bases lay outside the gene matches. The CDR3 has 19 amino acids. In germline, CDR1 is SGHKS, CDR2 YYEKEE (reference sequence). The CDR3 coding sequence is TGTGCCAGCAGCTTGGGTTCGGCTAGCGGGAGGGCAACCTACTACGAGCAGTACTTC. Amino acids: CASSLGSASGRATYYEQYF.

V is TRBV29-1 and J is TRBJ2-1, with D tentatively TRBD1 or TRBD2 (5 bases each). Germline CDR1 reads SQVTM; CDR2 reads ANQGSEA. CDR3 length: 14 amino acids. V shed 7 bases and J shed 4 bases, with 17 bases lying between them. CDR3 DNA sequence: TGCAGCGCAAAGGCAGGTGGGGGATACAATGAGCAGTTCTTC. Residues: CSAKAGGGYNEQFF.

The chain recombines TRBV4-1 with TRBJ2-2; tentatively, D is TRBD2 (6 bases). This CDR3 comprises 16 residues. The germline V and J ends were trimmed by 1 base and 6 bases, with 15 bases remaining between them. Germline assignment: CDR1 MGHRA and CDR2 YSYEKL. The CDR3 bases are TGCGCCAGCAGCCAAGGTGCGGGATTTAGGGCCGGGGAGCTGTTTTTT. It specifies CASSQGAGFRAGELFF.

The count of this clone is one. CDR3 in amino acids: CACSAGQGIWEQYF. The CDR3, as DNA: TGCGCCTGTTCCGCGGGACAGGGGATTTGGGAGCAGTACTTC. The chain combines TRBV5-1 with TRBJ2-7; TRBD1 aligns across 10 bases. Germline-derived CDR1 and CDR2 are SGHRS and YFSETQ. V lost 10 bases and J lost 7; bases outside the gene matches: 14. This CDR3 contains 14 residues.

In its sample, this clone was seen once. DNA for the CDR3: TGTGCCAGCAGCGAGAACCCCACAGGGATCGATGAGGCTTTCTTT. Translation: CASSENPTGIDEAFF. The chain has TRBV7-8 and TRBJ1-1; maybe TRBD1 (6 bases). V was pared by 5 bases and J by 11 bases, with 24 bases between. CDR1 and CDR2 (germline): SGHVS, FQNEAQ. This CDR3 is 15 amino acids long.

The chain joins TRBV30 to TRBJ1-2; 7 bases fit TRBD1. The germline V gene encodes CDR1 GTSNPN and CDR2 SVGIG (reference sequence). CDR3 length: 15 residues. V dropped 1 base and J dropped 8; count of bases not matched to a gene: 13. The CDR3 reads CAWSAPDRALDGYTF. The CDR3 coding sequence is TGTGCCTGGAGTGCCCCTGACAGGGCGCTGGACGGCTACACCTTC.

This clone has a single count. The chain is built from TRBV11-3 and TRBJ2-1; TRBD2 is a possible D gene (5 bases). There are 12 residues in the CDR3. Between the trimmed V and J ends, which lost 5 bases and 9 bases, there was a span of 11 bases. Per germline, CDR1 SGHNT and CDR2 YENEEA. For the CDR3, the DNA is TGTGCCAGCAGCCCCGAGGGCAGTGAGCAGTTCTTC. It is translated as CASSPEGSEQFF.

The V call is TRBV19, the J call TRBJ1-5, with TRBD1 identical over 9 bases. Germline loops: CDR1 LNHDA, CDR2 SQIVND (reference sequence). CDR3 size: 15 residues. The V and J ends lost 6 bases and 4 bases, in that order; junction bases with no gene match: 7. CDR3: CASRGTGSGNQPQHF. The DNA for the CDR3 is TGTGCCAGTAGGGGGACAGGGAGCGGAAATCAGCCCCAGCATTTT. The entire variable domain, with the rest obtained from reference TRBV19 and TRBJ1-5, is as follows: DGGITQSPKYLFRKEGQNVTLSCEQNLNHDAMYWYRQDPGQGLRLIYYSQIVNDFQKGDIAEGYSVSREKKESFPLTVTSAQKNPTAFYLCASRGTGSGNQPQHFGDGTRLSIL.

This chain joins TRBV6-1 and TRBJ1-5; D is uncertain. This CDR3 has 13 amino acids. V lost 4 bases, J lost 5 bases, and 9 bases lay in between. CDR1 is MNHNS and CDR2 is SASEGT in the germline V gene. CDR3 coding DNA: TGTGCCAGCAGTGGTAGTTCCGATCAGCCCCAGCATTTT. Translation gives CASSGSSDQPQHF.